Detailed here is one TCR beta chain. Intraepithelial and lamina propria lymphocytes were released after the graft tissue was processed. The data are from a study of graft-versus-host responses after intestinal transplantation. Looking at the study overall: Multivisceral, liver-intestinal, or isolated intestinal grafts were transplanted into recipients. Tacrolimus and steroids were given for around 3 years to all recipients after anti-thymocyte globulin induction.

Trimming removed 5 bases from V and 3 bases from J, with 17 bases in between. CDR1 and CDR2 from the germline V gene are SGHNT and YYREEE (reference sequence). The CDR3 runs 16 residues. TCRdb's copy holds only in-frame clones and misses some; the assay was immunoSEQ multiplex PCR. Of 5,000 or so clones in the sample, around three quarters were seen once. The specimen was ileum tissue, collected about 250 days after intestinal transplant. This clonotype was obtained from a human patient who received an intestinal transplant, so some T cells may come from the graft donor. The chain is built from TRBV5-4 and TRBJ2-2; a possible D gene is TRBD2 (6 bases). CDR3 loop: CASRPREAGDTGELFF. DNA for the CDR3: TGTGCCAGCAGACCGAGGGAAGCGGGCGACACCGGGGAGCTGTTTTTT.